This T cell receptor (beta chain) was captured in a study of T cells in Graves' hyperthyroidism and ophthalmopathy. The diagnoses drew upon clinical symptoms, serum thyroxine and TRAb, thyroid ultrasound and orbital computed tomography. PBMCs were derived from 9.5 to 10 ml fresh peripheral blood. There were TCR beta CDR3 regions amplified from RNA transcripts. The HTBI primer set served for first-round RT-PCR of the TCR CDR3. TCRdb itself ran the multiplex PCR reads through MiXCR, one entry per CDR3 protein. This table has nearly 600,000 distinct CDR3 sequences, 14% appearing once. The CDR3 loop spans 14 amino acids. The trim removed 3 bases at V and 5 bases at J, leaving 6 bases unmatched. This clonotype was counted many times.

V gene TRBV12-3 or TRBV12-4 combines with J gene TRBJ2-7, with 8 nucleotides matching TRBD1. The material sequenced was blood. This clonotype originated in a woman in her 30s with Graves' hyperthyroidism that later progressed to Graves' ophthalmopathy. In DNA form, the CDR3 reads TGTGCCAGCAGTTTGAGGGCAGGGGGCCACGAGCAGTACTTC. Protein product: CASSLRAGGHEQYF.